This T cell receptor (beta chain) emerged from a study of monozygotic twins with inflammatory bowel disease. Germline CDR1 ENHRY, CDR2 SYGVKD. CDR3 size: 15 residues. Of note for this clonotype: Antigen: not known.

The cDNA of both the TCRalpha and TCRbeta chains was subjected to two nested PCRs of about 15 and 9 cycles. TCRdb reworked the 5' RACE reads into one entry per CDR3 protein, no DNA. The sample is made up of 350,000 to 550,000 distinct CDR3 sequences, and the top ten hold 2% to 3% of it. Whole-study findings and limits: Twins classed as concordant or discordant showed no difference in repertoire similarity, possibly from limited power. IBD-affected twins scored below their healthy co-twins in TCRbeta diversity (inverse Simpson). There was no way to distinguish the different T cell subtypes.

Sequenced sample: blood. The chain combines TRBV10-3 with TRBJ1-2. The TCR sequence derives from a human donor with ulcerative colitis or Crohn's disease, or a healthy co-twin of an affected twin (not recorded which). CDR3 amino acids: CAISEPDRDFYGYTF.